One and the same sample provided the 9 T cell receptor beta chains below, sequenced in a study of OX40 agonist ivuxolimab in advanced cancers. Some clones are missing from TCRdb's copy, which holds only in-frame ones; the method was immunoSEQ multiplex PCR. The sample carries almost 50,000 clones, around 80% recorded once. Sequenced here: CD4+ or CD8+ T cells sorted from blood, sampled in a trial of the OX40 agonist ivuxolimab. These receptors were collected from an adult with an advanced solid tumor such as melanoma, head and neck, liver or kidney cancer.

This clone was picked up one time. The CDR3 coding sequence is TGTGCCAGCAGTTTCCAGGGGTACGAGCAGTACTTC. Amino acid sequence: CASSFQGYEQYF. The chain joins TRBV28 to TRBJ2-5, with D perhaps TRBD1 (6 bases). TRBJ2-7 matches the DNA end more closely, so the J call is doubtful. This CDR3 is built from 12 residues. Germline V gives CDR1 MDHEN, CDR2 SYDVKM.

This clone was detected once. The chain recombines TRBV11-2 with TRBJ1-1, with D unclear. The CDR3 sequence is 13 residues long. With 0 bases removed from V and 2 bases from J, the gap between germline ends came to 4 bases. Germline V gene data show CDR1 as SGHAT and CDR2 as FQNNGV. DNA for the CDR3: TGTGCCAGCAGCTTAGACCTCAACACTGAAGCTTTCTTT. Translation gives CASSLDLNTEAFF. Supplemented by reference TRBV11-2 and TRBJ1-1, the full variable domain reads EAGVAQSPRYKIIEKRQSVAFWCNPISGHATLYWYQQILGQGPKLLIQFQNNGVVDDSQLPKDRFSAERLKGVDSTLKIQPAKLEDSAVYLCASSLDLNTEAFFGQGTRLTVV.

The chain recombines TRBV28 with TRBJ1-2; no clear D. V was trimmed by 4 bases and J by 2 bases, leaving 8 bases between them. Germline assignment: CDR1 MDHEN and CDR2 SYDVKM. CDR3 size: 13 residues. CDR3 loop: CASSSELNYGYTF. For the CDR3, the DNA is TGTGCCAGCAGTTCGGAGTTGAACTATGGCTACACCTTC.

This clone was observed a few times. The J gene is TRBJ2-2, the V gene TRBV7-8; 7 bases are shared with TRBD1. Trimming took 3 bases from V and 6 from J; bases not matched to a gene: 4. In germline, CDR1 is SGHVS, CDR2 FQNEAQ. The CDR3 has 14 residues. The CDR3 sequence: CASSLTGSAGELFF. For the CDR3, the DNA is TGTGCCAGCAGCTTGACAGGGTCCGCCGGGGAGCTGTTTTTT.

The rearrangement joins TRBV5-8 to TRBJ2-7, with unresolved D. V was cut by 4 bases and J by 5 bases, with 7 bases left in between. The CDR3 totals 11 residues. In germline, CDR1 is SGHTS, CDR2 YDEGEE. The CDR3 bases are TGTGCCAGCAGCGCGTATCACGAGCAGTACTTC. Protein: CASSAYHEQYF.

This clone has more than one count but fewer than ten. The identical CDR3 is also encoded by other nucleotide sequences in the sample. V and J are TRBV5-1 and TRBJ2-3; D not resolved. The V end lost 1 base, the J end lost 0 bases, and 0 bases lay between the germline ends. Germline CDR1 SGHRS, CDR2 YFSETQ. The CDR3 has 12 residues. The CDR3 here is CASSLSTDTQYF. CDR3 bases: TGCGCCAGCAGCTTGAGCACAGATACGCAGTATTTT.

This clone has just one count. The rearrangement links TRBV7-2 to TRBJ2-1; the match to TRBD2 covers 8 bases. In germline, CDR1 is SGHTA, CDR2 FQGNSA. There are 15 residues in the CDR3. The trim removed 7 bases at V and 6 bases at J, leaving 11 bases unmatched. CDR3 amino acids: CASTEPGLGINEQFF. The DNA for the CDR3 is TGTGCCAGCACCGAACCGGGACTAGGTATCAATGAGCAGTTCTTC. Combining the CDR3 with reference TRBV7-2 and TRBJ2-1 gives the whole variable domain GAGVSQSPSNKVTEKGKDVELRCDPISGHTALYWYRQSLGQGLEFLIYFQGNSAPDKSGLPSDRFSAERTGGSVSTLTIQRTQQEDSAVYLCASTEPGLGINEQFFGPGTRLTVL.

The V call is TRBV28, the J call TRBJ2-5, with 9 bases that match TRBD2. Germline values: CDR1 MDHEN, CDR2 SYDVKM. This CDR3 is 16 amino acids long. The junction had 13 bases not matched to a gene; V was cut back by 5 bases and J by 6 bases. The CDR3 DNA is TGTGCCAGCAGTCTTTATTCTAGCGGGATTGAAAAGACCCAGTACTTC. This codes for CASSLYSSGIEKTQYF.

The rearrangement uses TRBV4-3 and TRBJ2-6; D might be TRBD2 (5 bases). There are 16 residues in the CDR3. V lost 4 bases and J lost 0, with 10 bases in between. The germline CDR1 and CDR2 sequences are LGHNA and YSLEER. The CDR3 spells CASSPQSGSGANVLTF. The CDR3 DNA reads as TGCGCCAGCAGCCCACAGAGCGGCTCTGGGGCCAACGTCCTGACTTTC.